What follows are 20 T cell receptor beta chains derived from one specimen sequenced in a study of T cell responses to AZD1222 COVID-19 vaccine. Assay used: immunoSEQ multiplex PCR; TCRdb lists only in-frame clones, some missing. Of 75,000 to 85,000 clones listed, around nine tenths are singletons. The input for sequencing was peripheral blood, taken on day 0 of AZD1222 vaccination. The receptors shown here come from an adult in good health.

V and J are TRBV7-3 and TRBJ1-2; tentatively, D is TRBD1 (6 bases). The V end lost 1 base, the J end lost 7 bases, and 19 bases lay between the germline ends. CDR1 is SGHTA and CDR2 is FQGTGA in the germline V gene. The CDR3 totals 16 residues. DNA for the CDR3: TGTGCCAGCAGCTTAATAGGACAGACAGGTCAAAGTGGCTACACCTTC. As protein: CASSLIGQTGQSGYTF.

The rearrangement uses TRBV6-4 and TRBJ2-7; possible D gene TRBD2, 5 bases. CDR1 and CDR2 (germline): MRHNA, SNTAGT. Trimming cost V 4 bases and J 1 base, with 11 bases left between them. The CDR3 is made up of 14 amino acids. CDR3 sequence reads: CASSGGLSSYEQYF. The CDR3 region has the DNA TGTGCCAGCAGTGGCGGACTCTCATCCTACGAGCAGTACTTC.

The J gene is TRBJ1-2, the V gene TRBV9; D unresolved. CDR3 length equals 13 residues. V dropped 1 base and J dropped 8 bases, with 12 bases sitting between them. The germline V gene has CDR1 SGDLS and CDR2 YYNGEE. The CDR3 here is CASSVYSSGGYTF. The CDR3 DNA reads TGTGCCAGCAGCGTATACTCCTCGGGGGGCTACACCTTC.

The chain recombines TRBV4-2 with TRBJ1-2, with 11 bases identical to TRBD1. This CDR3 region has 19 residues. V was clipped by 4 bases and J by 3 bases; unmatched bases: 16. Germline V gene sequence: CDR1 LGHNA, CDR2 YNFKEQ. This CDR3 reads CASSPGPGTGGIEHYGYTF. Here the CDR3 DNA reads TGTGCCAGCAGCCCCGGCCCCGGGACAGGGGGAATAGAGCACTATGGCTACACCTTC.

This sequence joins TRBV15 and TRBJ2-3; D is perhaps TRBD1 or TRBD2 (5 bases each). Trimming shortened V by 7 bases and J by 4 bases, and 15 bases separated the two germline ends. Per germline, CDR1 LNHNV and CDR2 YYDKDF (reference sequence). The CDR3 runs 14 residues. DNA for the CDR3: TGTGCCACCACCCCGGGGCTGGAAGCAGATACGCAGTATTTT. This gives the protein CATTPGLEADTQYF.

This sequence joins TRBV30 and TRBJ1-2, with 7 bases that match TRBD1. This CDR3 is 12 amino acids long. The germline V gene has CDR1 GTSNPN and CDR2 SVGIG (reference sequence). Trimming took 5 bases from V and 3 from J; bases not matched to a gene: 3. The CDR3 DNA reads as TGTGCCTGGTGGACAGGTCACTATGGCTACACCTTC. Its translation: CAWWTGHYGYTF.

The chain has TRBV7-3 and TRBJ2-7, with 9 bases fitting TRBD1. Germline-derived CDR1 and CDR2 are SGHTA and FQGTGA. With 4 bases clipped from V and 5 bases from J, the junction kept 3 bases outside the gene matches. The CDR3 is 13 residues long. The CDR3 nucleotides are TGTGCCAGCAGCTCGGACAGGGGCCACGAGCAGTACTTC. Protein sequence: CASSSDRGHEQYF.

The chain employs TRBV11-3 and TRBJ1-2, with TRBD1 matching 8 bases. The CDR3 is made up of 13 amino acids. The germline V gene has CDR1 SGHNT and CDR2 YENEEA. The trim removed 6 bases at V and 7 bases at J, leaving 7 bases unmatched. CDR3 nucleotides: TGTGCCAGCAGGGACAGGGAAAACGGTGGCTACACCTTC. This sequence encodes CASRDRENGGYTF.

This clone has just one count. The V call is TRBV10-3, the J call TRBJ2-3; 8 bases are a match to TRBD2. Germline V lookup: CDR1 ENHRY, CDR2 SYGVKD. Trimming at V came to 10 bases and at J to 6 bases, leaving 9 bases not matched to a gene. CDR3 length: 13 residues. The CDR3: CATTGREEDTQYF. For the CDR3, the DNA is TGTGCCACAACGGGGCGGGAGGAGGATACGCAGTATTTT.

The CDR3 reads CASSKSDSPLHF. CDR3 nucleotide sequence: TGTGCCAGCAGTAAGTCCGATTCACCCCTCCACTTT. The chain is built from TRBV27 and TRBJ1-6; no reliable D call. The CDR3 length is 12 residues. With 5 bases removed from V and 8 bases from J, the gap between germline ends came to 7 bases. Germline assignment: CDR1 MNHEY and CDR2 SMNVEV (reference sequence).

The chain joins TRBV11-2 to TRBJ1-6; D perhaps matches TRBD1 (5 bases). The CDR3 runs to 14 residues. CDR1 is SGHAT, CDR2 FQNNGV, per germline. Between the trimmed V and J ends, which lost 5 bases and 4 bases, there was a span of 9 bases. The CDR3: CASSRDPYNSPLHF. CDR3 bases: TGTGCCAGCAGCCGGGACCCGTATAATTCACCCCTCCACTTT. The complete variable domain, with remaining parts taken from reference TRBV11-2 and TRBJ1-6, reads EAGVAQSPRYKIIEKRQSVAFWCNPISGHATLYWYQQILGQGPKLLIQFQNNGVVDDSQLPKDRFSAERLKGVDSTLKIQPAKLEDSAVYLCASSRDPYNSPLHFGNGTRLTVT.

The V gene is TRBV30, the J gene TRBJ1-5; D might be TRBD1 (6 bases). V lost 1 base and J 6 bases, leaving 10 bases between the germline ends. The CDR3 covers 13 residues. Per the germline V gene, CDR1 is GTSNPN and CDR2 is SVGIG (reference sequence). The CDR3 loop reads CAWSAGDPQPQHF. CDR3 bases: TGTGCCTGGAGTGCAGGGGATCCTCAGCCCCAGCATTTT.

CDR3 loop: CASSQDRGTVPQETQYF. CDR3 DNA: TGTGCCAGCAGCCAAGATAGAGGGACAGTCCCTCAAGAGACCCAGTACTTC. The chain has TRBV3-1 (or the pseudogene TRBV3-2) and TRBJ2-5; 7 nucleotides match TRBD1. Germline V gene lookup returns CDR1 LGHDT and CDR2 YNNKEL (reference sequence). CDR3 length equals 17 residues. Unmatched junction bases numbered 9, after V lost 0 bases and J lost 2 bases.

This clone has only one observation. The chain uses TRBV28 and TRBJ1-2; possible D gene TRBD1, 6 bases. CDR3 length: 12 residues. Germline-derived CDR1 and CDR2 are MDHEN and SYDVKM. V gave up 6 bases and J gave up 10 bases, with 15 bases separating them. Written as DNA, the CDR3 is TGTGCCAGCAGCCCAATTACAGGGTACTACACCTTC. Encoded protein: CASSPITGYYTF.

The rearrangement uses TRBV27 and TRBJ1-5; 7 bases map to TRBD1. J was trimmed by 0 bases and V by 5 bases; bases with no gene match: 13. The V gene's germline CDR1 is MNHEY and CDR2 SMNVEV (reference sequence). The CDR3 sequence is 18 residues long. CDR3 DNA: TGTGCCAGCAGTACAAGTACCGGGACAGCATATAGCAATCAGCCCCAGCATTTT. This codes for CASSTSTGTAYSNQPQHF.

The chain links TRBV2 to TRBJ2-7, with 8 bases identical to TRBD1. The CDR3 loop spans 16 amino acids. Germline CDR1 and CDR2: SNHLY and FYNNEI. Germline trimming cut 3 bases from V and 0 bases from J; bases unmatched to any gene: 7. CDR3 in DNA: TGTGCCAGCAGTGATTTAGTCGGGACAGGCTCCTACGAGCAGTACTTC. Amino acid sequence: CASSDLVGTGSYEQYF.

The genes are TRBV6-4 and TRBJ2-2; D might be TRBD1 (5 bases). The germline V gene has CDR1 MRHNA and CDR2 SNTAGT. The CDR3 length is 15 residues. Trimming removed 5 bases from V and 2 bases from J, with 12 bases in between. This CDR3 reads CASSTGQGNTGELFF. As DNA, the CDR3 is TGTGCCAGCAGTACCGGACAAGGAAACACCGGGGAGCTGTTTTTT.

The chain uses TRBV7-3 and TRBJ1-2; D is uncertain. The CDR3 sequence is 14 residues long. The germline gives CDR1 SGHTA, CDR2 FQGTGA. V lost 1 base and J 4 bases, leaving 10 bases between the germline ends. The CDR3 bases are TGTGCCAGCAGCTTAAAATCGTCCGCCTATGGCTACACCTTC. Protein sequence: CASSLKSSAYGYTF. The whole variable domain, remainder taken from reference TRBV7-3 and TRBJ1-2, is GAGVSQTPSNKVTEKGKYVELRCDPISGHTALYWYRQSLGQGPEFLIYFQGTGAADDSGLPNDRFFAVRPEGSVSTLKIQRTERGDSAVYLCASSLKSSAYGYTFGSGTRLTVV.

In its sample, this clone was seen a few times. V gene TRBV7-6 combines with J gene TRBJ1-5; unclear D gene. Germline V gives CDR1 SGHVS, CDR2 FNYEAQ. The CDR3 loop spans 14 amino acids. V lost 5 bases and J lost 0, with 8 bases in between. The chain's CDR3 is CASSPGFSNQPQHF. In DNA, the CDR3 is TGTGCCAGCAGCCCGGGATTTAGCAATCAGCCCCAGCATTTT. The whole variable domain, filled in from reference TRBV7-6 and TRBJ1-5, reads GAGVSQSPRYKVTKRGQDVALRCDPISGHVSLYWYRQALGQGPEFLTYFNYEAQQDKSGLPNDRFSAERPEGSISTLTIQRTEQRDSAMYRCASSPGFSNQPQHFGDGTRLSIL.

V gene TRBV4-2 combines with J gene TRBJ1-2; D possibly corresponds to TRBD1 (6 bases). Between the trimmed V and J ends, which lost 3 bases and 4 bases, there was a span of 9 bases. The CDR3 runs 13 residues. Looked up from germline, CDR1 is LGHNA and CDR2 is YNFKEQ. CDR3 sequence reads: CASSQDRAYGYTF. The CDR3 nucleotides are TGTGCCAGCAGCCAGGACAGAGCCTATGGCTACACCTTC.